What follows are 2 T cell receptor beta chains derived from one specimen sequenced in a study of response to subunit inactivated influenza vaccine. TCRdb re-derived calls from the RT-PCR reads in MiXCR, one entry per CDR3 protein. The sample lists around 570,000 distinct CDR3 sequences, around 10% seen once, with approximately 9.9% in the top ten. These same data were also listed under a study on T cells expressing NK-cell markers. That study adds: The cDNA for TCR beta came from 5'RACE template switching with UMIs.

The input for sequencing was PBMCs from blood, taken on the day of vaccination. All receptors come from a man aged 50-60 years who received an inactivated influenza vaccine.

This clonotype was seen repeatedly, ten times or more. The J gene is TRBJ1-6, the V gene TRBV12-3 or TRBV12-4; 7 bases map to TRBD1. V was clipped by 5 bases and J by 14 bases; unmatched bases: 6. The CDR3 runs 12 residues. CDR3 nucleotides: TGTGCCAGCAGTAGAGCGGGACAGACCCTCCACTTT. Its translation is CASSRAGQTLHF.

The chain employs TRBV5-1 and TRBJ2-5, with 9 bases that match TRBD2. Germline loops: CDR1 SGHRS, CDR2 YFSETQ. This CDR3 is built from 16 residues. With V trimmed by 1 base and J by 5 bases, 9 bases remained unmatched. CDR3 in DNA: TGCGCCAGCAGCTTGAGGGCGGGGGGGCCCGTGGAGACCCAGTACTTC. It is translated as CASSLRAGGPVETQYF.